These T cell receptor beta chains were read from a single sample in a study of CD8 T cells in ankylosing spondylitis. TCRdb used MiXCR to reprocess the 5' RACE reads, holding one entry per CDR3 protein. There are more than 500,000 distinct CDR3 sequences in the sample; 5.3% occur only once, and around 3.4% lies in the top ten. Sequenced: blood, either unsorted or a sorted T cell fraction (not recorded which). The receptor set was obtained from a male donor with ankylosing spondylitis. The CDR3 runs from the conserved cysteine through the conserved F or W. D genes are given only for firm matches. A clone size is listed for some rows: how often the clone was seen (once, few, many), or a class if it is expanded.

j_call: TRBJ1-2; clone_size: many; v_call: TRBV20-1; d_call: -; cdr3_nt: TGCAGTTTTGTCTCGGGGGCTTATGGCTACACCTTC; cdr3_aa: CSFVSGAYGYTF
j_call: TRBJ2-1; clone_size: many; v_call: TRBV7-9; d_call: TRBD2; cdr3_nt: TGTGCCAGCAGCACTCATCCCCTAGCGGGAGAGAATGAGCAGTTCTTC; cdr3_aa: CASSTHPLAGENEQFF
j_call: TRBJ2-1; clone_size: many; v_call: TRBV20-1; d_call: TRBD2; cdr3_nt: TGCAGTGCTCTGCAAGCGGGGTACAATGAGCAGTTCTTC; cdr3_aa: CSALQAGYNEQFF
j_call: TRBJ1-2; clone_size: many; v_call: TRBV27; d_call: -; cdr3_nt: TGTGCCAGCACTTTAAGGCTGGGGGGATATGGCTACACCTTC; cdr3_aa: CASTLRLGGYGYTF
j_call: TRBJ1-4; clone_size: many; v_call: TRBV12-3/TRBV12-4; d_call: -; cdr3_nt: TGTGCCAGCAATGCCCAGGGACCAACTAATGAAAAACTGTTTTTT; cdr3_aa: CASNAQGPTNEKLFF
j_call: TRBJ2-3; clone_size: few; v_call: TRBV6-2/TRBV6-3; d_call: -; cdr3_nt: TGTGCCAGCAGTTACCTTGCGGGGGCCCCAACAGATACGCAGTATTTT; cdr3_aa: CASSYLAGAPTDTQYF
j_call: TRBJ2-7; clone_size: few; v_call: TRBV3-1; d_call: -; cdr3_nt: TGTGCCAGCAGCCAAGCTTTGCTCTCCTACGAGCAGTACTTC; cdr3_aa: CASSQALLSYEQYF
j_call: TRBJ1-5; clone_size: many; v_call: TRBV20-1; d_call: -; cdr3_nt: TGCAGTGCTAGAGGGTGGGCTTTGGACAATCAGCCCCAGCATTTT; cdr3_aa: CSARGWALDNQPQHF
j_call: TRBJ2-7; clone_size: many; v_call: TRBV7-9; d_call: -; cdr3_nt: TGTGCCAGCAGCTTATTATCGGGCACCGAGCAGTACTTC; cdr3_aa: CASSLLSGTEQYF
j_call: TRBJ1-5; clone_size: few; v_call: TRBV30; d_call: TRBD1; cdr3_nt: TGTGCCTGGACCGAGGGACAGGGGGGGGATCAGCCCCAGCATTTT; cdr3_aa: CAWTEGQGGDQPQHF
j_call: TRBJ2-3; clone_size: many; v_call: TRBV20-1; d_call: TRBD2; cdr3_nt: TGCAGTGTTCTAGCGGGAGCGGGTGCAGATACGCAGTATTTT; cdr3_aa: CSVLAGAGADTQYF
j_call: TRBJ1-3; clone_size: many; v_call: TRBV27; d_call: -; cdr3_nt: TGTGCCAGCAGTCCGAGCGGCCACTCTGGAAACACCATATATTTT; cdr3_aa: CASSPSGHSGNTIYF
j_call: TRBJ1-3; clone_size: many; v_call: TRBV15; d_call: -; cdr3_nt: TGTGCCACCAGCAGAGCGGCAGTATCCCGAAACACCATATATTTT; cdr3_aa: CATSRAAVSRNTIYF
j_call: TRBJ2-5; clone_size: many; v_call: TRBV5-5; d_call: -; cdr3_nt: TGTGCCAGCAGCTTTCCAAGTTCGGAGACCCAGTACTTC; cdr3_aa: CASSFPSSETQYF
j_call: TRBJ1-2; clone_size: many; v_call: TRBV4-3; d_call: -; cdr3_nt: TGCGCCAGCAGCCAAGATCGGGTAGGGACGGGTGGCTACACCTTC; cdr3_aa: CASSQDRVGTGGYTF
j_call: TRBJ2-6; clone_size: -; v_call: TRBV9; d_call: -; cdr3_nt: TGTGCCAGCAGCGAGGCAGTCTCTGGGGCCAACGTCCTGACTTTC; cdr3_aa: CASSEAVSGANVLTF
j_call: TRBJ1-4; clone_size: many; v_call: TRBV7-9; d_call: -; cdr3_nt: TGTGCCAGCAGCTTAGGAGGGAAAGAACTGTTTTTT; cdr3_aa: CASSLGGKELFF
j_call: TRBJ2-1; clone_size: many; v_call: TRBV12-3/TRBV12-4; d_call: -; cdr3_nt: TGTGCCAGCAGTTTAAACTTTGGGGCTGCCAATGAGCAGTTCTTC; cdr3_aa: CASSLNFGAANEQFF
j_call: TRBJ2-3; clone_size: many; v_call: TRBV6-1; d_call: -; cdr3_nt: TGTGCCAGCAACGTACATGGATGGTCGCTACCCACAGATACGCAGTATTTT; cdr3_aa: CASNVHGWSLPTDTQYF
j_call: TRBJ2-7; clone_size: many; v_call: TRBV29-1; d_call: TRBD2; cdr3_nt: TGCAGCGTTCCTGGAGGGACTAGCGGGCGTAGCTCCTACGAGCAGTACTTC; cdr3_aa: CSVPGGTSGRSSYEQYF
j_call: TRBJ1-1; clone_size: -; v_call: TRBV19; d_call: -; cdr3_nt: TGTGCCAGTGGGCAAAGGACCGAAGCTTTCTTT; cdr3_aa: CASGQRTEAFF
j_call: TRBJ2-1; clone_size: many; v_call: TRBV12-3/TRBV12-4; d_call: -; cdr3_nt: TGTGCCAGCAGTTTAGCGCCTGGTCACCAGTTCTTC; cdr3_aa: CASSLAPGHQFF
j_call: TRBJ2-7; clone_size: -; v_call: TRBV12-3/TRBV12-4; d_call: -; cdr3_nt: TGTGCCCGCAGTTTAGCGAGAACTAGGAGAAGGAGGGGGTACTACGAGCAGTACTTC; cdr3_aa: CARSLARTRRRRGYYEQYF
j_call: TRBJ1-2; clone_size: many; v_call: TRBV18; d_call: TRBD1; cdr3_nt: TGTGCCAGCTCCCCGGGCAGGGGGCGATCAGGCGGCTACACCTTC; cdr3_aa: CASSPGRGRSGGYTF
j_call: TRBJ1-2; clone_size: many; v_call: TRBV29-1; d_call: -; cdr3_nt: TGCAGCGTTGAAGATCCCGGCAGCTATGGCTACACCTTC; cdr3_aa: CSVEDPGSYGYTF
j_call: TRBJ2-1; clone_size: many; v_call: TRBV20-1; d_call: -; cdr3_nt: TGCAGTGCTAGAGATAGGGCCAGCGGTAGGTCCTACAATGAGCAGTTCTTC; cdr3_aa: CSARDRASGRSYNEQFF
j_call: TRBJ2-1; clone_size: many; v_call: TRBV10-3; d_call: -; cdr3_nt: TGTGCCATCAGTGAAACACGGGAACTCTACAATGAGCAGTTCTTC; cdr3_aa: CAISETRELYNEQFF
j_call: TRBJ2-7; clone_size: few; v_call: TRBV11-2; d_call: -; cdr3_nt: TGTGCCAGCAGCTTTCAGGACTTTTCCTACGAGCAGTACTTC; cdr3_aa: CASSFQDFSYEQYF
j_call: TRBJ1-5; clone_size: many; v_call: TRBV5-6; d_call: -; cdr3_nt: TGTGCCAGCACCGCGGGAGGGGGACAGCCCCAGCATTTT; cdr3_aa: CASTAGGGQPQHF
j_call: TRBJ2-2; clone_size: many; v_call: TRBV7-2; d_call: -; cdr3_nt: TGTGCCAGCAGTTCGGGACCGACTGGGGGGGAGCTGTTTTTT; cdr3_aa: CASSSGPTGGELFF
j_call: TRBJ1-1; clone_size: -; v_call: TRBV19; d_call: -; cdr3_nt: TGTGCCAGTAGCCATCGAGGGCAGAAAGCTTTCTTT; cdr3_aa: CASSHRGQKAFF
j_call: TRBJ2-1; clone_size: few; v_call: TRBV20-1; d_call: -; cdr3_nt: TGCAGTGCACCTACAGGGCCAGGGATGGACAATGAGCAGTTCTTC; cdr3_aa: CSAPTGPGMDNEQFF
j_call: TRBJ2-3; clone_size: many; v_call: TRBV5-1; d_call: -; cdr3_nt: TGCGCCAGCAACCCAGGGGTCGGGGCCCCGGAAGATACGCAGTATTTT; cdr3_aa: CASNPGVGAPEDTQYF
j_call: TRBJ1-2; clone_size: many; v_call: TRBV6-6; d_call: -; cdr3_nt: TGTGCCAGCTCTACATCGGGTGGCTACACCTTC; cdr3_aa: CASSTSGGYTF
j_call: TRBJ1-5; clone_size: many; v_call: TRBV7-3; d_call: -; cdr3_nt: TGTGCCAGCAGACCTATTACAGGGCAACAGCCCCAGCATTTT; cdr3_aa: CASRPITGQQPQHF
j_call: TRBJ1-6; clone_size: many; v_call: TRBV5-1; d_call: TRBD1; cdr3_nt: TGCGCCAGCAGCGTAATGCTGGACAGGGGGAATTCACCCCTCCACTTT; cdr3_aa: CASSVMLDRGNSPLHF
j_call: TRBJ2-5; clone_size: many; v_call: TRBV7-3; d_call: TRBD2; cdr3_nt: TGTGCCAGCAGCATATGGACTAGCGGGGGCCTCCAAGAGACCCAGTACTTC; cdr3_aa: CASSIWTSGGLQETQYF
j_call: TRBJ2-5; clone_size: -; v_call: TRBV9; d_call: -; cdr3_nt: TGTGCCAGCAGCGTAGATATATGGGAGACCCAGTACTTC; cdr3_aa: CASSVDIWETQYF
j_call: TRBJ2-3; clone_size: -; v_call: TRBV20-1; d_call: TRBD2; cdr3_nt: TGCAGTGCTAGAGAACTAGCGGGGGGGCCAGTCGCGCAGTATTTT; cdr3_aa: CSARELAGGPVAQYF
j_call: TRBJ2-7; clone_size: few; v_call: TRBV18; d_call: TRBD2; cdr3_nt: TGTGCCAGCTCACCTACCCGGGCGGGGGTACCTCGAGAGCAGTACTTC; cdr3_aa: CASSPTRAGVPREQYF
j_call: TRBJ2-7; clone_size: -; v_call: TRBV18; d_call: -; cdr3_nt: TGTGCCAGCTCACCCATGGAGGACGAGCAGTACTTC; cdr3_aa: CASSPMEDEQYF
j_call: TRBJ2-1; clone_size: many; v_call: TRBV29-1; d_call: -; cdr3_nt: TGCAGCGTTGTTGATCGAGATGAGCAGTTCTTC; cdr3_aa: CSVVDRDEQFF
j_call: TRBJ2-2; clone_size: many; v_call: TRBV7-9; d_call: -; cdr3_nt: TGTGCCAGCAGCCCGCCCGTGACCACCGGGGAGCTGTTTTTT; cdr3_aa: CASSPPVTTGELFF
j_call: TRBJ2-3; clone_size: many; v_call: TRBV5-1; d_call: -; cdr3_nt: TGCGCCAGCAGCTCGCAACCAGATCCAGATACGCAGTATTTT; cdr3_aa: CASSSQPDPDTQYF
j_call: TRBJ1-3; clone_size: many; v_call: TRBV29-1; d_call: -; cdr3_nt: TGCAGCGTTGAGTCGGGAAACACCATATATTTT; cdr3_aa: CSVESGNTIYF
j_call: TRBJ2-5; clone_size: many; v_call: TRBV20-1; d_call: TRBD2; cdr3_nt: TGCAGTGCTAGCTCTCCTAGCGGGATCCTAGAGACCCAGTACTTC; cdr3_aa: CSASSPSGILETQYF
j_call: TRBJ1-1; clone_size: many; v_call: TRBV7-2; d_call: -; cdr3_nt: TGTGCCAGCAGCTGGGGGGAGGGCAAAGCTTTCTTT; cdr3_aa: CASSWGEGKAFF
j_call: TRBJ2-3; clone_size: -; v_call: TRBV20-1; d_call: TRBD2; cdr3_nt: TGCAGTGCTAGAAACTATCGGAAAGGGGCTAGCGGGAGGGATACGCAGTATTTT; cdr3_aa: CSARNYRKGASGRDTQYF
j_call: TRBJ2-2; clone_size: many; v_call: TRBV6-5; d_call: -; cdr3_nt: TGTGCCAGCAGTTACGGTCCAAACACCGGGGAGCTGTTTTTT; cdr3_aa: CASSYGPNTGELFF
j_call: TRBJ2-1; clone_size: many; v_call: TRBV20-1; d_call: TRBD2; cdr3_nt: TGCAGTGCACCGGGGAAGCGGGAGTATGTTGAGCAGTTCTTC; cdr3_aa: CSAPGKREYVEQFF
j_call: TRBJ1-3; clone_size: many; v_call: TRBV7-2; d_call: -; cdr3_nt: TGTGCCAGCGCCGGGACACTCCAATCCCCCATATATTTT; cdr3_aa: CASAGTLQSPIYF
j_call: TRBJ2-3; clone_size: many; v_call: TRBV4-2; d_call: -; cdr3_nt: TGTGCCAGCAGCCTGGATCCAGGGGCCGCAGATACGCAGTATTTT; cdr3_aa: CASSLDPGAADTQYF
j_call: TRBJ2-6; clone_size: few; v_call: TRBV28; d_call: TRBD1; cdr3_nt: TGTGCCAGCACCTTGACAGGGACAGGGGCCAACGTCCTGACTTTC; cdr3_aa: CASTLTGTGANVLTF
j_call: TRBJ1-6; clone_size: many; v_call: TRBV7-9; d_call: TRBD1; cdr3_nt: TGTGCCAGCAGCTGGACAGGGGCGCGGGCGTATAATTCACCCCTCCACTTT; cdr3_aa: CASSWTGARAYNSPLHF
j_call: TRBJ2-2; clone_size: many; v_call: TRBV6-2/TRBV6-3; d_call: -; cdr3_nt: TGTGCCATCCGGGACGACCTGAACACCGGGGAGCTGTTTTTT; cdr3_aa: CAIRDDLNTGELFF
j_call: TRBJ2-7; clone_size: many; v_call: TRBV7-2; d_call: -; cdr3_nt: TGTGCCAGCAGCTCACGGGGGAGTAGCGAGCAGTACTTC; cdr3_aa: CASSSRGSSEQYF
j_call: TRBJ1-5; clone_size: many; v_call: TRBV5-1; d_call: TRBD1; cdr3_nt: TGCGCCAGCACCCCATCAGGGGGTAGGGATCAGCCCCAGCATTTT; cdr3_aa: CASTPSGGRDQPQHF